This TCR beta chain was recovered during a study of shared clonotypes between healthy human individuals. The healthy adult donors were HIV-negative and reported no recent acute infections or vaccinations. V lost 0 bases and J lost 4, with 10 bases in between. The V gene's germline CDR1 is SGHKS and CDR2 YYEKEE (reference sequence). This CDR3 is built from 14 residues. Sequencing used immunoSEQ multiplex PCR; TCRdb keeps in-frame clones, though not all of them. The table records about 480,000 clones, 75% to 80% of them present only once. The sequencing sample was made of PBMCs. The TCR comes from a woman between 40 and 50 years old in good health. Some clones in this sample may be carry-over from other donors' samples. The rearrangement uses TRBV5-5 and TRBJ1-2; possible D gene TRBD1, 5 bases. The CDR3, as DNA: TGTGCCAGCAGCTTGGTTACAGGTTTCTATGGCTACACCTTC. This sequence encodes CASSLVTGFYGYTF.